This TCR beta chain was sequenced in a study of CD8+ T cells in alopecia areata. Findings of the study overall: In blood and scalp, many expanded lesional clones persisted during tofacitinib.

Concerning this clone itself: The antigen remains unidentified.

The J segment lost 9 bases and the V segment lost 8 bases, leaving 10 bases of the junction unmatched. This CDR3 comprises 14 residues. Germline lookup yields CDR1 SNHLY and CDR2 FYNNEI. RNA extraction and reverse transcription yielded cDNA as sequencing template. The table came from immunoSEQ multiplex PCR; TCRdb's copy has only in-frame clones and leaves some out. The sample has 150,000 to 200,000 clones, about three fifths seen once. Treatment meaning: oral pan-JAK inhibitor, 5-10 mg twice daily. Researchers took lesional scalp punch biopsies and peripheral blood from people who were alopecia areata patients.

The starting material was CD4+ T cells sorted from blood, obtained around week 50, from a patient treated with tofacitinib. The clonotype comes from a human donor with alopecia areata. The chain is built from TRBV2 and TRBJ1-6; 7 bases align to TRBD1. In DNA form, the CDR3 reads TGTGCCAGCCGTAATACAGGGGAGCGTTCACCCCTCCACTTT. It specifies CASRNTGERSPLHF.